This T cell receptor beta chain comes out of a study of T cells in Graves' hyperthyroidism and ophthalmopathy. This clonotype appeared many times. Its antigen is not known. Study-level points and caveats: Peripheral blood also featured most of the thyroid clonotypes expanded above 0.001.

Germline V lookup: CDR1 GTSNPN, CDR2 SVGIG (reference sequence). The CDR3 covers 12 residues. With 4 bases removed from V and 8 bases from J, the gap between germline ends came to 14 bases. Regions amplified from RNA transcripts were the TCR beta CDR3 regions. A first-round RT-PCR of the TCR CDR3 used the HTBI primer set. Using its own MiXCR run on the multiplex PCR reads, TCRdb lists one record per CDR3 protein. In the table there are fewer than 600,000 distinct CDR3 sequences, roughly 14% of which are singletons. This receptor was identified in a woman younger than 30 with Graves' hyperthyroidism. Input material: blood. V is TRBV30 and J is TRBJ1-2; D may be TRBD1 (6 bases). The DNA of the CDR3 is TGTGCCTGGAACGGAGGGGGTTCGGGCTACACCTTC. Translated, it gives CAWNGGGSGYTF.